The rows below give T cell receptor beta chains drawn from one sample of a study of blood T cell repertoires in COVID-19. The assay was immunoSEQ multiplex PCR, and TCRdb's table has in-frame clones only and misses some. Of roughly 230,000 clones in the sample, 84% are singletons; the top ten hold around 3.5%. Sequenced material: PBMCs or T cells enriched from blood (not recorded which). The receptors come from a man aged 50-60 years who had recovered from COVID-19. CDR3s include the opening cysteine and the closing phenylalanine or tryptophan. The order of the fields is J gene, D gene, V gene, clone size, CDR3 DNA, CDR3 protein. A D gene is named only where the DNA matches it firmly. Size tells how often a clone was seen (once, few, many) or the class of an expanded clone, and some rows leave it out.

j_gene: TRBJ1-1
d_gene: NA
v_gene: TRBV12-3/TRBV12-4
abundance: NA
CDR3nt: TGTGCCAGCAATCCAAACAGGGAGACGAAAGCTTTCTTT
CDR3aa: CASNPNRETKAFF

j_gene: TRBJ1-2
d_gene: TRBD1
v_gene: TRBV4-2
abundance: NA
CDR3nt: TGTGCCAGCAGCGACGGACAGGGCGGCTCGGACACCTTC
CDR3aa: CASSDGQGGSDTF

j_gene: TRBJ2-1
d_gene: NA
v_gene: TRBV28
abundance: NA
CDR3nt: TGTGCCAGCAGTTCTGGTAGCTACAATGAGCAGTTCTTC
CDR3aa: CASSSGSYNEQFF

j_gene: TRBJ2-1
d_gene: TRBD1
v_gene: TRBV4-1
abundance: NA
CDR3nt: TGCGCCAGCAGCCAAGGGCGGGCCAGGGGGAGTGGGGACAATGAGCAGTTCTTC
CDR3aa: CASSQGRARGSGDNEQFF

j_gene: TRBJ2-7
d_gene: TRBD2
v_gene: TRBV5-1
abundance: few
CDR3nt: TGCGCCAGCAGCGCGCGGGAGGGGGCGTACGAGCAGTACTTC
CDR3aa: CASSAREGAYEQYF

j_gene: TRBJ1-6
d_gene: NA
v_gene: TRBV7-9
abundance: NA
CDR3nt: TGTGCCAGCAGCTTAGATCGGGGGAGCTCCTATAATTCACCCCTCCACTTT
CDR3aa: CASSLDRGSSYNSPLHF

j_gene: TRBJ1-6
d_gene: TRBD1
v_gene: TRBV5-1
abundance: NA
CDR3nt: TGCGCCAGCAGCTTGACGACAGGGGATAATTCACCCCTCCACTTT
CDR3aa: CASSLTTGDNSPLHF

j_gene: TRBJ2-2
d_gene: TRBD2
v_gene: TRBV12-5
abundance: NA
CDR3nt: TGTGCTAGTGGTTTGACCCTAGCGGGAGTTGGGACCGGGGAGCTGTTTTTT
CDR3aa: CASGLTLAGVGTGELFF

j_gene: TRBJ2-1
d_gene: TRBD1
v_gene: TRBV6-4
abundance: NA
CDR3nt: TGTGCCAGCAGTACGGACAGGGGAGATGAGCAGCTCTTC
CDR3aa: CASSTDRGDEQLF

j_gene: TRBJ1-6
d_gene: TRBD1
v_gene: TRBV10-3
abundance: once
CDR3nt: TGTGCCATCAGAGGCGCCGGGACAGGGGACTCACCCCTCCACTTT
CDR3aa: CAIRGAGTGDSPLHF

j_gene: TRBJ1-2
d_gene: NA
v_gene: TRBV18
abundance: NA
CDR3nt: TGTGCCAGCTCACCAATACGGGACACCAGGGATGGCTACACCTTC
CDR3aa: CASSPIRDTRDGYTF

j_gene: TRBJ1-2
d_gene: NA
v_gene: TRBV5-5
abundance: NA
CDR3nt: TGTGCCAGCAGCCTGGTTACTAACTATGGCTACACCTTC
CDR3aa: CASSLVTNYGYTF

j_gene: TRBJ1-1
d_gene: NA
v_gene: TRBV24-1
abundance: few
CDR3nt: TGTGCCACCAGGACGACTGATAACACTGAAGCTTTCTTT
CDR3aa: CATRTTDNTEAFF

j_gene: TRBJ1-1
d_gene: NA
v_gene: TRBV6-5
abundance: NA
CDR3nt: TGTGCCAGCAGTAGACACATGAACACTGAAGCTTTCTTT
CDR3aa: CASSRHMNTEAFF

j_gene: TRBJ1-2
d_gene: TRBD1
v_gene: TRBV9
abundance: NA
CDR3nt: TGTGCCAGCAGCGTAGAGGGACAGGGGGCGGGTTATGGCTACACCTTC
CDR3aa: CASSVEGQGAGYGYTF

j_gene: TRBJ2-7
d_gene: TRBD1
v_gene: TRBV19
abundance: NA
CDR3nt: TGTGCCAGTAGTATGCCGGGACAGGGGTACTACGAGCAGTACTTC
CDR3aa: CASSMPGQGYYEQYF

j_gene: TRBJ2-1
d_gene: NA
v_gene: TRBV13
abundance: NA
CDR3nt: TGTGCCAGCAGTCCTAGGGAGGAGCAGTTCTTC
CDR3aa: CASSPREEQFF

j_gene: TRBJ1-2
d_gene: TRBD1
v_gene: TRBV30
abundance: NA
CDR3nt: TGTGCCTGGAGTTACCCGGGACAGGGGTACTATGGCTACACCTTC
CDR3aa: CAWSYPGQGYYGYTF

j_gene: TRBJ2-7
d_gene: TRBD2
v_gene: TRBV23-1
abundance: NA
CDR3nt: TGCGCCAGCAGTCAATCTTGTCGGTGGCTCTCCCGAAGGGGAGGGCAGGGAGAGCAGTACTTC
CDR3aa: CASSQSCRWLSRRGGQGEQYF

j_gene: TRBJ1-5
d_gene: NA
v_gene: TRBV2
abundance: NA
CDR3nt: TGTGCCAGCAGTGTGTACAGGGAGAGACAGCCCCAGCATTTT
CDR3aa: CASSVYRERQPQHF

j_gene: TRBJ1-2
d_gene: NA
v_gene: TRBV7-8
abundance: NA
CDR3nt: TGTGCCAGCGGACGGGGGAGTTTCCGATACACCTTC
CDR3aa: CASGRGSFRYTF

j_gene: TRBJ2-4
d_gene: TRBD2
v_gene: TRBV28
abundance: NA
CDR3nt: TGTGCCAGCAGTTGGGGGGGATCGCTGGCCAAAAACATTCAGTACTTC
CDR3aa: CASSWGGSLAKNIQYF

j_gene: TRBJ1-5
d_gene: NA
v_gene: TRBV20-1
abundance: NA
CDR3nt: TGCAGTGCTAGTGGTCCGAATCAGCCCCAGCATTTT
CDR3aa: CSASGPNQPQHF

j_gene: TRBJ2-7
d_gene: NA
v_gene: TRBV5-1
abundance: NA
CDR3nt: TGCGCCAGCAGCTCTGGACTCATTTCCTACGAGCAGTACTTC
CDR3aa: CASSSGLISYEQYF

j_gene: TRBJ1-1
d_gene: NA
v_gene: TRBV10-1
abundance: NA
CDR3nt: TGCGCCAGCAGTGAGTCGGGGGGTGAAGCTTTCTTT
CDR3aa: CASSESGGEAFF

j_gene: TRBJ2-5
d_gene: NA
v_gene: TRBV7-9
abundance: NA
CDR3nt: TGTGCCAGCAGGGATCAGGGGTACCAAGAGACCCAGTACTTC
CDR3aa: CASRDQGYQETQYF

j_gene: TRBJ1-2
d_gene: NA
v_gene: TRBV5-4
abundance: NA
CDR3nt: TGTGCCAGCAGCTTGGTGGGCAACTATGGCTACACCTTC
CDR3aa: CASSLVGNYGYTF

j_gene: TRBJ2-1
d_gene: NA
v_gene: TRBV3-1/TRBV3-2
abundance: NA
CDR3nt: TGTGCCAGCAGCCCGGGTCGGGGTGAGCAGTTCTTC
CDR3aa: CASSPGRGEQFF

j_gene: TRBJ1-2
d_gene: NA
v_gene: TRBV25-1
abundance: NA
CDR3nt: TGTGCCATGGAGGGAAAGGCAGCTAACTATGGCTACACCTTC
CDR3aa: CAMEGKAANYGYTF

j_gene: TRBJ2-1
d_gene: NA
v_gene: TRBV7-8
abundance: NA
CDR3nt: TGTGCCAGCGCCCCCAGCGCCTACAATGAGCAGTTCTTC
CDR3aa: CASAPSAYNEQFF

j_gene: TRBJ2-3
d_gene: NA
v_gene: TRBV9
abundance: NA
CDR3nt: TGTGCCAGCAGCTGGGGACTTTCTATGACAGATACGCAGTATTTT
CDR3aa: CASSWGLSMTDTQYF

j_gene: TRBJ2-1
d_gene: TRBD1
v_gene: TRBV28
abundance: NA
CDR3nt: TGTGCCAGCAGTTTAGGGTGGGACAGGTACAATGAGCAGTTCTTC
CDR3aa: CASSLGWDRYNEQFF

j_gene: TRBJ1-2
d_gene: NA
v_gene: TRBV7-3
abundance: once
CDR3nt: TGTGCCAGCAGCTTTCCAGGGGCCAGCGTTTCGCAGGATGGCTACACCTTC
CDR3aa: CASSFPGASVSQDGYTF

j_gene: TRBJ1-3
d_gene: TRBD1
v_gene: TRBV2
abundance: NA
CDR3nt: TGTGCCAGCAGAGAGGACAGGGGGCCTGGAAACACCATATATTTT
CDR3aa: CASREDRGPGNTIYF

j_gene: TRBJ2-5
d_gene: TRBD2
v_gene: TRBV5-1
abundance: NA
CDR3nt: TGCGCCAGCAGCTTGGGGGTTCTGGCGGGAGATTGGTCAGAGACCCAGTACTTC
CDR3aa: CASSLGVLAGDWSETQYF

j_gene: TRBJ1-5
d_gene: NA
v_gene: TRBV18
abundance: once
CDR3nt: TGTGCCAGCTCACCCGTCGAGGCAAGGAGCAATCAGCCCCAGCATTTT
CDR3aa: CASSPVEARSNQPQHF

j_gene: TRBJ1-5
d_gene: NA
v_gene: TRBV28
abundance: NA
CDR3nt: TGTGCCAGCAGCCTTCTCGGGAATCAGCCCCAGCATTTT
CDR3aa: CASSLLGNQPQHF

j_gene: TRBJ2-3
d_gene: TRBD1
v_gene: TRBV7-2
abundance: NA
CDR3nt: TGTGCCAGCAGCCCGACAGGGGGAGTAGCAGATACGCAGTATTTT
CDR3aa: CASSPTGGVADTQYF

j_gene: TRBJ2-7
d_gene: TRBD2
v_gene: TRBV5-4
abundance: NA
CDR3nt: TGTGCCAGCAAAAATTCACCGGGACTAGCGAATCCCTACGAGCAGTACTTC
CDR3aa: CASKNSPGLANPYEQYF

j_gene: TRBJ2-5
d_gene: TRBD1
v_gene: TRBV29-1
abundance: NA
CDR3nt: TGCAGCGCTACAGACAGGGTCCAAGAGACCCAGTACTTC
CDR3aa: CSATDRVQETQYF

j_gene: TRBJ1-4
d_gene: NA
v_gene: TRBV9
abundance: few
CDR3nt: TGTGCCAGCAGCGTAGCTAAAACAACTAATGAAAAACTGTTTTTT
CDR3aa: CASSVAKTTNEKLFF